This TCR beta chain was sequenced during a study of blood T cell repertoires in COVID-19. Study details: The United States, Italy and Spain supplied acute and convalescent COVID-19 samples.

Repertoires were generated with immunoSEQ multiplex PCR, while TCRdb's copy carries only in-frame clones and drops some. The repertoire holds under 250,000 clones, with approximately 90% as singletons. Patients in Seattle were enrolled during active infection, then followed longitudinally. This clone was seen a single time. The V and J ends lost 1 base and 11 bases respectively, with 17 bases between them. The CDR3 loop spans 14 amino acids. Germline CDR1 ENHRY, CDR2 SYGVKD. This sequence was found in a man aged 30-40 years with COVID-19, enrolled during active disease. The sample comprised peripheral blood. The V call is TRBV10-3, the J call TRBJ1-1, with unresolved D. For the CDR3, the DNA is TGTGCCATCAGTGAGTGGGCATTAAATCCACGGGCTTTCTTT. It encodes CAISEWALNPRAFF.